Listed below are T cell receptor beta chains from one sample, sequenced in a study of CD8+ T cells in alopecia areata. TCRdb keeps only in-frame clones here, not all; method: immunoSEQ multiplex PCR. The sample records about 250,000 clones, over 45% being singletons. The input for sequencing was CD4+ T cells sorted from blood, taken around week 53, from a patient treated with tofacitinib. All receptors derive from a human donor with alopecia areata. CDR3s include the opening cysteine and the closing phenylalanine or tryptophan. D genes are given only for firm matches. The size of a clone is reported for some rows only, either as once, few or many, or as a class for expanded clones.

j_gene	len	abundance	d_gene	v_gene	CDR3aa	CDR3nt
TRBJ1-5	15	.	.	TRBV5-6	CASSSRTALNQPQHF	TGTGCCAGCAGCTCCCGGACAGCTCTCAATCAGCCCCAGCATTTT
TRBJ2-5	16	.	.	TRBV27	CASSLSGGVSQETQYF	TGTGCCAGCAGTTTATCGGGGGGAGTTTCCCAAGAGACCCAGTACTTC
TRBJ2-1	15	.	TRBD1	TRBV7-3	CASSTGTGSYNEQFF	TGTGCCAGCAGCACCGGGACAGGGTCCTACAATGAGCAGTTCTTC
TRBJ2-1	12	few	.	TRBV19	CASSHRNNEQFF	TGTGCCAGTAGTCACAGAAACAATGAGCAGTTCTTC
TRBJ1-1	15	.	.	TRBV9	CASSVGPILNTEAFF	TGTGCCAGCAGCGTAGGTCCCATTTTGAACACTGAAGCTTTCTTT
TRBJ2-6	14	.	TRBD1	TRBV30	CAWDRGEGANVLTF	TGTGCCTGGGACAGGGGGGAAGGGGCCAACGTCCTGACTTTC
TRBJ1-6	14	.	TRBD1	TRBV30	CAWSVDRGNSPLHF	TGTGCCTGGAGTGTGGACAGGGGGAATTCACCCCTCCACTTT
TRBJ2-7	12	.	.	TRBV2	CASRGIPEEQYF	TGTGCCAGCAGGGGGATCCCCGAGGAGCAGTACTTC
TRBJ2-1	18	.	TRBD1	TRBV11-2	CASSLVPQGVESYNEQFF	TGTGCCAGCAGCTTAGTTCCGCAGGGGGTTGAGTCCTACAATGAGCAGTTCTTC
TRBJ2-1	12	.	.	TRBV6-5	CASSSTANEQFF	TGTGCCAGCAGTAGTACGGCGAATGAGCAGTTCTTC
TRBJ2-5	13	.	.	TRBV18	CASSPGLEETQYF	TGTGCCAGCTCACCAGGGCTAGAGGAGACCCAGTACTTC
TRBJ2-7	16	few	.	TRBV4-1	CASSLNPRSGTYEQYF	TGCGCCAGCAGCCTGAATCCCCGGAGCGGTACCTACGAGCAGTACTTC
TRBJ1-2	15	.	TRBD1	TRBV4-3	CASSQEGQGLSGYTF	TGCGCCAGCAGCCAAGAGGGACAGGGACTCTCTGGCTACACCTTC
TRBJ1-4	15	.	TRBD1	TRBV10-3	CAISERGQANEKLFF	TGTGCCATCAGTGAGCGGGGACAGGCTAATGAAAAACTGTTTTTT
TRBJ2-5	11	.	.	TRBV10-3	CAIVVEETQYF	TGTGCCATCGTTGTCGAAGAGACCCAGTACTTC
TRBJ1-2	13	.	.	TRBV18	CASSPTTYYGYTF	TGTGCCAGCTCACCAACTACTTACTATGGCTACACCTTC
TRBJ1-2	11	.	.	TRBV20-1	CSARGGYGYTF	TGCAGTGCCCGGGGGGGTTATGGCTACACCTTC
TRBJ1-1	14	.	.	TRBV2	CASSSEGVGTEAFF	TGTGCCAGCAGTAGCGAGGGGGTGGGAACTGAAGCTTTCTTT
TRBJ2-3	12	many	TRBD1	TRBV10-3	CAIKGQEDTQYF	TGTGCCATCAAGGGACAGGAAGATACGCAGTATTTT
TRBJ2-7	15	.	.	TRBV6-5	CASRLLGGPFYEQYF	TGTGCCAGCCGACTCCTCGGTGGTCCGTTTTACGAGCAGTACTTC
TRBJ1-5	15	.	TRBD1	TRBV7-2	CASSLGDSSNQPQHF	TGTGCCAGCAGCTTAGGGGACAGTAGCAATCAGCCCCAGCATTTT
TRBJ1-4	13	few	TRBD1	TRBV29-1	CSVGTGGDEKLFF	TGCAGCGTTGGGACAGGGGGCGATGAAAAACTGTTTTTT
TRBJ1-4	14	once	.	TRBV4-1	CASSQDGLNEKLFF	TGCGCCAGCAGCCAAGATGGACTTAATGAAAAACTGTTTTTT
TRBJ1-2	10	.	.	TRBV29-1	CSVYRGGYTF	TGCAGCGTTTACCGGGGGGGCTACACCTTC
TRBJ2-3	12	few	.	TRBV29-1	CSVEDITDTQYF	TGCAGCGTTGAGGACATCACAGATACGCAGTATTTT
TRBJ2-5	14	.	TRBD2	TRBV2	CASNSGGFQETQYF	TGTGCCAGCAACAGCGGGGGGTTCCAAGAGACCCAGTACTTC
TRBJ1-4	13	.	.	TRBV7-9	CASRNPPAEKLFF	TGTGCCAGCCGAAATCCGCCGGCGGAAAAACTGTTTTTT
TRBJ1-5	14	.	.	TRBV30	CAWSVGGNNQPQHF	TGTGCCTGGAGTGTAGGAGGGAACAATCAGCCCCAGCATTTT